Sequencing of this T cell receptor beta chain was carried out in a study of response to subunit inactivated influenza vaccine. Worth noting for this clonotype: Its antigen is still unknown.

Study observations and caveats: New T cells are recruited in small numbers by each seasonal influenza vaccination, according to the authors' suggestion.

CDR1 is SGHAT and CDR2 is FQNNGV in the germline V gene. V gave up 5 bases and J gave up 5 bases, with 15 bases separating them. The CDR3 sequence is 14 residues long. TCRdb used MiXCR to reprocess the RT-PCR reads, holding one entry per CDR3 protein. The profile shows hundreds of thousands of distinct CDR3 sequences, 13% to 15% of them singletons. The chain couples TRBV11-2 to TRBJ2-5; D is possibly TRBD2 (6 bases). This receptor was identified in a man aged 50 to 60 who received an inactivated influenza vaccine. This sample comprised PBMCs from blood, obtained 14 days before vaccination. The CDR3 protein is CASSPQGGSETQYF. CDR3 bases: TGTGCCAGCAGCCCCCAAGGAGGGAGTGAGACCCAGTACTTC.